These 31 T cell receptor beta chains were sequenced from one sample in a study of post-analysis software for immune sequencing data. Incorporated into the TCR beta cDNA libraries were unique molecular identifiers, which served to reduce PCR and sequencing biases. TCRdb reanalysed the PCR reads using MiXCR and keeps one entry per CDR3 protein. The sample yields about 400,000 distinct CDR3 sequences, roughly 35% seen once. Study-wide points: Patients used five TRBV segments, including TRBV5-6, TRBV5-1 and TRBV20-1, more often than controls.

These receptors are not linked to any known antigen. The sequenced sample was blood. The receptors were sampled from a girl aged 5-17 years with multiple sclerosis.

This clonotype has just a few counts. CDR3 sequence reads: CASSLAGESHYQETQYF. CDR3 bases: TGTGCCAGCAGCTTAGCGGGGGAGAGTCACTACCAAGAGACCCAGTACTTC. The V gene is TRBV7-9, the J gene TRBJ2-5, with D tentatively TRBD1 or TRBD2 (5 bases each). Germline CDR1 SEHNR, CDR2 FQNEAQ (reference sequence). The CDR3 covers 17 residues. V gave up 0 bases and J gave up 0 bases, with 14 bases separating them.

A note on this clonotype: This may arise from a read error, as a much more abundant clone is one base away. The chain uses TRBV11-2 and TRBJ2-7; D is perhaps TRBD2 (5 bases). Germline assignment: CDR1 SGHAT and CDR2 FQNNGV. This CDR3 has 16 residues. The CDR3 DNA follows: TGTGCCAGCAGCTTAGATTCGTCCCCTAGCTCCTACGAGCGGTACTTC. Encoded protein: CASSLDSSPSSYERYF.

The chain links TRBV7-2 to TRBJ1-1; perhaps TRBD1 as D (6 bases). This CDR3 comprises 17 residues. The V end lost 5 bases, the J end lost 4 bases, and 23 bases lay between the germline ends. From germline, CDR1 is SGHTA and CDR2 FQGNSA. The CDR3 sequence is CASSPGGTGAMSTEAFF. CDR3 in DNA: TGTGCCAGCAGCCCCGGCGGGACGGGGGCGATGAGCACTGAAGCTTTCTTT.

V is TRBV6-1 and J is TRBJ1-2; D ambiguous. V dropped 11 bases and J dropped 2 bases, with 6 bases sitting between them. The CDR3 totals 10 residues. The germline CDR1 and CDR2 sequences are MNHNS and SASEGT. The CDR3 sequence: CASRNYGYTF. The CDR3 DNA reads TGTGCCTCCAGAAACTATGGCTACACCTTC.

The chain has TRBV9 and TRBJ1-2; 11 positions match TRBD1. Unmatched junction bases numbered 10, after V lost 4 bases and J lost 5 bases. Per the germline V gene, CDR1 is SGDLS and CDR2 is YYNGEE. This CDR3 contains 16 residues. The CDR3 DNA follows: TGTGCCAGCAGCCCGATGGACAGGGGGCTGTTATATGGCTACACCTTC. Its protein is CASSPMDRGLLYGYTF.

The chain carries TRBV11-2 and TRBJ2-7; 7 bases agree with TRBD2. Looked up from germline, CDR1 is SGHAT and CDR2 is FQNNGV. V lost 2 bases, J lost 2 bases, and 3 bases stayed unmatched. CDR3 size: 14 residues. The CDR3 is CASSLFGGTYEQYF. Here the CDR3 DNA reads TGTGCCAGCAGCTTATTCGGGGGGACCTACGAGCAGTACTTC.

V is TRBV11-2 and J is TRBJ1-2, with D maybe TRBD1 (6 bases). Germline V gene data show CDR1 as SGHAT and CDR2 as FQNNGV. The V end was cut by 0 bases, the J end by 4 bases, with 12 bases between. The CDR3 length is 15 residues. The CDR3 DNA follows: TGTGCCAGCAGCTTAGATCGGGGGCAGTCCTATGGCTACACCTTC. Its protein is CASSLDRGQSYGYTF. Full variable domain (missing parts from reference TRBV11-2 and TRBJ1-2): EAGVAQSPRYKIIEKRQSVAFWCNPISGHATLYWYQQILGQGPKLLIQFQNNGVVDDSQLPKDRFSAERLKGVDSTLKIQPAKLEDSAVYLCASSLDRGQSYGYTFGSGTRLTVV.

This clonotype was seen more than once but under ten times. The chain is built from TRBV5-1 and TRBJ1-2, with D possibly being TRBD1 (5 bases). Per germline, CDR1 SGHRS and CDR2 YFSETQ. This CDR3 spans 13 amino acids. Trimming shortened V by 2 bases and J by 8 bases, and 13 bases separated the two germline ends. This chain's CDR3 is CASSFGGITGYTF. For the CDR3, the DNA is TGCGCCAGCAGCTTTGGGGGAATAACGGGCTACACCTTC.

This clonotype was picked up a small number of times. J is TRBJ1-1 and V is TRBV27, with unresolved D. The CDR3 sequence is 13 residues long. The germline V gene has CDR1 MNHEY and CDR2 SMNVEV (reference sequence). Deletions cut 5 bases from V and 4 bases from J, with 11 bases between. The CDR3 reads CASSPPVGTEAFF. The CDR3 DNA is TGTGCCAGCAGTCCCCCCGTCGGCACTGAAGCTTTCTTT.

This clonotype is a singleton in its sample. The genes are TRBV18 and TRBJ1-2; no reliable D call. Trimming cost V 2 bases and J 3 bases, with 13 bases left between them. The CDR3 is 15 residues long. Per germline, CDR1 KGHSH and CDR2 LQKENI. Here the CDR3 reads CASSPYWVGDYGYTF. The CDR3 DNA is TGTGCCAGCTCACCATATTGGGTCGGAGACTATGGCTACACCTTC.

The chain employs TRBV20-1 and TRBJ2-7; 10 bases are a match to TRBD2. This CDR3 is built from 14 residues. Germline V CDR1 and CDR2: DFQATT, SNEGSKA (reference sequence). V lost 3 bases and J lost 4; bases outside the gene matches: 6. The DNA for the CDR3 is TGCAGTGCTAGGGGCACTAGCGGGGTATACGAGCAGTACTTC. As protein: CSARGTSGVYEQYF.

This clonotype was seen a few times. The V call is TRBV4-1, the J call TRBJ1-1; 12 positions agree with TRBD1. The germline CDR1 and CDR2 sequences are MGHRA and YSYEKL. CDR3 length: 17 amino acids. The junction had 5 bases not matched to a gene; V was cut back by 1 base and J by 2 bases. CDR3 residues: CASSQVGTGGLNTEAFF. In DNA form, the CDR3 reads TGCGCCAGCAGCCAAGTCGGGACAGGGGGCCTCAACACTGAAGCTTTCTTT.

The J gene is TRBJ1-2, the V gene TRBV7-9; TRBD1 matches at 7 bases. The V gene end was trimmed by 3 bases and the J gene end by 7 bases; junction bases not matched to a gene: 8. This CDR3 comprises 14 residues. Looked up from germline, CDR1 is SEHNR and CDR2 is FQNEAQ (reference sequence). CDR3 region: CASSLGTDLLGYTF. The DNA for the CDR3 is TGTGCCAGCAGCTTGGGGACAGACCTCCTTGGCTACACCTTC.

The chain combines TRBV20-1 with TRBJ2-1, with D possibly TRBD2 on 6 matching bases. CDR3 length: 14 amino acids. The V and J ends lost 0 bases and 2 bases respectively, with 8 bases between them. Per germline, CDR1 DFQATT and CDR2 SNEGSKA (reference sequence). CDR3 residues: CSARDWEAYNEQFF. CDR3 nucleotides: TGCAGTGCTAGAGATTGGGAGGCCTACAATGAGCAGTTCTTC.

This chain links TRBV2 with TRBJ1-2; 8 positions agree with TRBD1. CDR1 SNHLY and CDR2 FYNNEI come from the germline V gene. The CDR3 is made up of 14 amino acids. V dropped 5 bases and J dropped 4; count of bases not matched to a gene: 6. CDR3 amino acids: CASSIGQGGYGYTF. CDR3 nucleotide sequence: TGTGCCAGCAGTATCGGACAGGGTGGCTATGGCTACACCTTC.

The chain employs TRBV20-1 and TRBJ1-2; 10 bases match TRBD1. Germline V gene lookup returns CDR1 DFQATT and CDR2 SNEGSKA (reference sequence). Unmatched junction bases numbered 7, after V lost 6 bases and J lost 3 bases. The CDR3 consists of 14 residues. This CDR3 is CSAPRQGAHYGYTF. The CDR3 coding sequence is TGCAGTGCCCCAAGACAGGGGGCTCACTATGGCTACACCTTC.

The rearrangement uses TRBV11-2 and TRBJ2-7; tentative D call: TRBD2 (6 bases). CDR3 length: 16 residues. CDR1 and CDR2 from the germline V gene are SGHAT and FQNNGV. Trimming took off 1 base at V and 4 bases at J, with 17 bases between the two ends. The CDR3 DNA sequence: TGTGCCAGCAGCTTAGCGGGACTCAGTTACGCTTACGAGCAGTACTTC. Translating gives CASSLAGLSYAYEQYF.

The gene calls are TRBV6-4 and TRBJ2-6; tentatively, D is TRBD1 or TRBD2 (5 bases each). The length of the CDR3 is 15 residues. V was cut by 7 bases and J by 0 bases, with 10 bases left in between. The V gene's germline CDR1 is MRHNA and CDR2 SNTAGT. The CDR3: CASIAGSSGANVLTF. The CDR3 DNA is TGTGCCAGCATTGCAGGGAGCTCTGGGGCCAACGTCCTGACTTTC.

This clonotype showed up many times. The CDR3 loop is CASSLGSPDVSGANVLTF. DNA of the CDR3: TGTGCCAGCAGCTTAGGCAGTCCGGATGTCTCTGGGGCCAACGTCCTGACTTTC. The chain has TRBV11-1 and TRBJ2-6; no reliable D call. Trimming removed 1 base from V and 0 bases from J, with 13 bases in between. This CDR3 contains 18 residues. Germline V gene data show CDR1 as SGHAT and CDR2 as FQDESV (reference sequence).

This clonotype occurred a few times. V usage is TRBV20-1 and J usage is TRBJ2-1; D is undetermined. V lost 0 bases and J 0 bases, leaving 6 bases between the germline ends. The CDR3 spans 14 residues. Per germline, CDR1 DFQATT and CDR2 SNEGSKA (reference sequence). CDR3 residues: CSAREDASYNEQFF. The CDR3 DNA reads TGCAGTGCTAGAGAGGACGCCTCCTACAATGAGCAGTTCTTC.

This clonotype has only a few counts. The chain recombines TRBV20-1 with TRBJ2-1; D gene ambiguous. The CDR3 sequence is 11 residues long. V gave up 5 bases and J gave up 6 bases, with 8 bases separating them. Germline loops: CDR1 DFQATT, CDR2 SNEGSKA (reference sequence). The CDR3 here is CSALRLNEQFF. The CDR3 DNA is TGCAGTGCTCTCCGGCTCAATGAGCAGTTCTTC.

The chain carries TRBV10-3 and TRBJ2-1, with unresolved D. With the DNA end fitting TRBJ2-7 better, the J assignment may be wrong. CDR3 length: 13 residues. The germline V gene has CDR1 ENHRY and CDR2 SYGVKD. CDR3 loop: CAISDRTYNEQYF. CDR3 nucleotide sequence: TGTGCCATCAGTGACAGAACCTACAATGAGCAGTACTTC.

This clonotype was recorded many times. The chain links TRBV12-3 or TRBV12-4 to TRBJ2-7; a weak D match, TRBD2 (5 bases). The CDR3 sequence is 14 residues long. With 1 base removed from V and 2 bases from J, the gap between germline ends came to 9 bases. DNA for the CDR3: TGTGCCAGCAGTTTAGGGTTCGGGGCCTACGAGCAGTACTTC. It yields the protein CASSLGFGAYEQYF.

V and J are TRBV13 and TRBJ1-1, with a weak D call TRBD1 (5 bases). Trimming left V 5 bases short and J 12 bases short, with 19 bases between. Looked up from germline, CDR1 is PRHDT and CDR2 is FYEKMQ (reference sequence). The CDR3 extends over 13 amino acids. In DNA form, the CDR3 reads TGTGCCAGCAGCCCACGAGCACAGGCTTGGACTTTCTTT. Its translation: CASSPRAQAWTFF.

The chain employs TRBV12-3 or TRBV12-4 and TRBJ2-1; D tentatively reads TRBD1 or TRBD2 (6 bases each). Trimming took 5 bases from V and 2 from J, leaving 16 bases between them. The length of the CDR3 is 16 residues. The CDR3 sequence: CASSKPEGGTYNEQFF. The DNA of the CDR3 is TGTGCCAGCAGTAAACCCGAAGGGGGGACCTACAATGAGCAGTTCTTC.

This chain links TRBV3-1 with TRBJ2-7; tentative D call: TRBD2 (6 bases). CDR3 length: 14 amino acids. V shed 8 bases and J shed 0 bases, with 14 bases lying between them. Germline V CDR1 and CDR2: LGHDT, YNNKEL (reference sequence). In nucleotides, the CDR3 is TGTGCCAGCCAAGGGAGGAGGAGCTCCTACGAGCAGTACTTC. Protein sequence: CASQGRRSSYEQYF.

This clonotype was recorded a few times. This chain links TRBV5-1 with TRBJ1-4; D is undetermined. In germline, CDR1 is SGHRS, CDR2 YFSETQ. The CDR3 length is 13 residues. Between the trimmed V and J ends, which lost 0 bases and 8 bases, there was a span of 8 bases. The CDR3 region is CASSLEGEEKLFF. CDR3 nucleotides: TGCGCCAGCAGCTTGGAGGGAGAAGAAAAACTGTTTTTT. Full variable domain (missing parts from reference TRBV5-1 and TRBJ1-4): KAGVTQTPRYLIKTRGQQVTLSCSPISGHRSVSWYQQTPGQGLQFLFEYFSETQRNKGNFPGRFSGRQFSNSRSEMNVSTLELGDSALYLCASSLEGEEKLFFGSGTQLSVL.

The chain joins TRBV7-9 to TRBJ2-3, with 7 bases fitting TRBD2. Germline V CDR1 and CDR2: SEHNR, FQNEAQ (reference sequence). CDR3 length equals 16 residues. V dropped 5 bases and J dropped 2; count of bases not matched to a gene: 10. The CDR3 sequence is CASSLGLVEITDTQYF. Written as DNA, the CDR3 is TGTGCCAGCAGCCTCGGACTAGTCGAGATCACAGATACGCAGTATTTT.

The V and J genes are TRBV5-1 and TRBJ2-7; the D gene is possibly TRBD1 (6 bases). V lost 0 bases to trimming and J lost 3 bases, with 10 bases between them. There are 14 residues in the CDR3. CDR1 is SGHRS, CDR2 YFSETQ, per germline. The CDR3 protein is CASSLEGDLYEQYF. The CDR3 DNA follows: TGCGCCAGCAGCTTGGAGGGGGATCTCTACGAGCAGTACTTC.

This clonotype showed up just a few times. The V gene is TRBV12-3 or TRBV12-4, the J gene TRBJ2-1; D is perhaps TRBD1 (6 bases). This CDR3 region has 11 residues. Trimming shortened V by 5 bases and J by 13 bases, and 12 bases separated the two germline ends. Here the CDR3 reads CASSRGQIQFF. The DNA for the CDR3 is TGTGCCAGCAGTCGTGGACAGATTCAGTTCTTC.

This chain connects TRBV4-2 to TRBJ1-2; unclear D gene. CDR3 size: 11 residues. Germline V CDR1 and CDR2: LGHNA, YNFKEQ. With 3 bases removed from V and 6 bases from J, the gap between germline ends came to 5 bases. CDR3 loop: CASSQGNGYTF. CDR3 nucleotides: TGTGCCAGCAGCCAGGGGAATGGCTACACCTTC.